The rows below give T cell receptor beta chains drawn from one sample of a study of PD-L1 blockade in urothelial cancer. Using immunoSEQ multiplex PCR, the repertoire was profiled, and TCRdb retains in-frame clones only, with some absent. The sample records under 30,000 clones, around nine tenths being singletons. The source was PBMCs, collected around atezolizumab (anti-PD-L1) treatment. The receptors stem from a man aged 50 or older with urothelial cancer. Each CDR3 is given with its conserved first and last residue. The D gene is left open where the match is weak. The size of a clone is reported for some rows only, either as once, few or many, or as a class for expanded clones.

clone size	D gene	V gene	J gene	CDR3 protein	CDR3 DNA
-	TRBD1	TRBV11-2	TRBJ1-2	CASSFTRGTGGGYGYTF	TGTGCCAGCAGCTTTACCCGAGGGACAGGGGGCGGCTATGGCTACACCTTC
-	TRBD2	TRBV19	TRBJ2-2	CASSGRSGGTNTGELFF	TGTGCCAGTAGTGGTCGTAGCGGGGGTACGAACACCGGGGAGCTGTTTTTT
once	-	TRBV5-4	TRBJ1-2	CASSRGQDYGYTF	TGTGCCAGCAGCCGCGGACAAGACTATGGCTACACCTTC
-	TRBD1	TRBV5-1	TRBJ2-5	CASSASGTGLETQYF	TGCGCCAGCAGCGCCTCCGGGACAGGGCTGGAGACCCAGTACTTC
-	TRBD2	TRBV13	TRBJ2-1	CASSLGLAGNNEQFF	TGTGCCAGCAGCTTAGGACTAGCGGGAAACAATGAGCAGTTCTTC
-	TRBD1	TRBV5-3	TRBJ2-5	CARSDDRGFQETQYF	TGTGCCAGAAGCGACGACAGGGGGTTCCAAGAGACCCAGTACTTC
-	-	TRBV5-5	TRBJ1-1	CASSSVGLGNTEAFF	TGTGCCAGCAGCTCCGTCGGACTCGGAAACACTGAAGCTTTCTTT
-	TRBD1	TRBV12-5	TRBJ1-2	CASGTGQGTNYGYTF	TGTGCTAGTGGTACGGGACAGGGGACTAACTATGGCTACACCTTC
-	TRBD2	TRBV11-2	TRBJ2-3	CASSLERTSGRATDTQYF	TGTGCCAGCAGCTTAGAGAGGACTAGCGGGAGGGCCACAGATACGCAGTATTTT
-	TRBD2	TRBV19	TRBJ2-3	CASSMGTSGGYTQYF	TGTGCCAGTAGTATGGGGACTAGCGGGGGTTATACGCAGTATTTT
-	-	TRBV28	TRBJ1-1	CASSLQSLRGSEAFF	TGTGCCAGCAGTTTGCAGTCGCTTAGGGGCTCTGAAGCTTTCTTT
few	-	TRBV30	TRBJ1-3	CAWNRVGNTIYF	TGTGCCTGGAACAGGGTCGGAAACACCATATATTTT
once	-	TRBV7-9	TRBJ2-2	CASGSQDTGELFF	TGTGCCAGCGGGAGCCAGGACACCGGGGAGCTGTTTTTT
-	TRBD2	TRBV7-2	TRBJ2-1	CASSSWTRGYNEQFF	TGTGCCAGCAGCTCCTGGACTAGGGGCTACAATGAGCAGTTCTTC
-	TRBD1	TRBV7-9	TRBJ1-1	CASSAGQINTEAFF	TGTGCCAGCAGCGCGGGACAGATAAACACTGAAGCTTTCTTT
-	-	TRBV10-1	TRBJ1-1	CASSDPSSGVSEAFF	TGCGCCAGCAGTGACCCTTCCTCAGGGGTGTCTGAAGCTTTCTTT
once	TRBD2	TRBV5-1	TRBJ2-1	CASSLGGGRVFF	TGCGCCAGCAGCTTGGGGGGCGGGAGGGTGTTCTTC
-	-	TRBV11-2	TRBJ2-1	CASSRGLETFF	TGTGCCAGCAGCCGTGGACTGGAAACGTTCTTC
-	-	TRBV19	TRBJ2-5	CASNRGKRETQYF	TGTGCCTCGAATAGGGGGAAACGGGAGACCCAGTACTTC
-	TRBD1	TRBV15	TRBJ2-1	CATQTGGLIYNEQFF	TGTGCCACACAGACAGGGGGTTTGATCTACAATGAGCAGTTCTTC
-	-	TRBV27	TRBJ1-5	CASSSRGQPQHF	TGTGCCAGCAGTTCAAGGGGTCAGCCCCAGCATTTT
few	TRBD1	TRBV5-4	TRBJ2-7	CASSGGTGYPSYEQYF	TGTGCCAGCAGCGGGGGGACAGGCTACCCATCCTACGAGCAGTACTTC
-	TRBD1	TRBV6-1	TRBJ1-1	CASSERGRGPTEAFF	TGTGCCAGCAGTGAACGGGGCAGGGGGCCCACTGAAGCTTTCTTT
-	-	TRBV30	TRBJ1-5	CAWSESGMGQPQHF	TGTGCCTGGAGTGAATCAGGGATGGGTCAGCCCCAGCATTTT
-	-	TRBV6-1	TRBJ1-2	CASSDPGVSAGYTF	TGTGCCAGCAGTGACCCAGGGGTGTCAGCTGGCTACACCTTC
-	TRBD2	TRBV28	TRBJ2-1	CASSSRLATTSYNEQFF	TGTGCCAGCAGTTCAAGACTAGCGACTACCTCCTACAATGAGCAGTTCTTC
-	-	TRBV6-5	TRBJ1-1	CASSYSFLSGPTEAFF	TGTGCCAGCAGTTACTCCTTTTTGAGCGGTCCCACTGAAGCTTTCTTT
-	-	TRBV6-1	TRBJ2-7	CAGRTASSYEQYF	TGTGCCGGAAGGACAGCGAGCTCCTACGAGCAGTACTTC
few	TRBD1	TRBV30	TRBJ2-1	CAWRSGQGTLGEQFF	TGTGCCTGGAGGTCAGGACAGGGAACGTTAGGAGAGCAGTTCTTC
-	-	TRBV27	TRBJ2-6	CASRRGLLSGANVLTF	TGTGCCAGCAGGCGCGGTCTACTCTCTGGGGCCAACGTCCTGACTTTC
-	-	TRBV6-4	TRBJ2-2	CASMKTGDTGELFF	TGTGCCAGCATGAAGACAGGTGACACCGGGGAGCTGTTTTTT
-	-	TRBV19	TRBJ2-7	CASSSKPGQTYEQYF	TGTGCCAGCAGTTCTAAGCCCGGACAGACCTACGAGCAGTACTTC
-	-	TRBV9	TRBJ2-3	CASSVWGVGTDTQYF	TGTGCCAGCAGCGTATGGGGCGTCGGCACAGATACGCAGTATTTT
-	-	TRBV6-1	TRBJ1-1	CASSEMSAGNTEAFF	TGTGCCAGCAGTGAAATGTCGGCAGGGAACACTGAAGCTTTCTTT
-	-	TRBV7-8	TRBJ1-3	CASSLPLSGNTIYF	TGTGCCAGCAGCTTACCCCTCTCTGGAAACACCATATATTTT
-	-	TRBV25-1	TRBJ2-5	CASSAYDETQYF	TGTGCCAGCAGTGCCTATGATGAGACCCAGTACTTC
-	-	TRBV7-6	TRBJ1-4	CASSPGQIKKLFF	TGTGCCAGCAGCCCTGGACAGATAAAAAAACTGTTTTTT
-	TRBD2	TRBV10-1	TRBJ2-2	CASSTSGSPGELFF	TGCGCCAGCAGTACTAGCGGGAGCCCCGGGGAGCTGTTTTTT
-	-	TRBV10-2	TRBJ2-1	CASSEWRADNEQFF	TGCGCCAGCAGTGAGTGGAGGGCGGATAATGAGCAGTTCTTC
-	-	TRBV5-1	TRBJ2-1	CASSLSIQSYNEQFF	TGCGCCAGCAGCCTGAGCATACAGAGCTACAATGAGCAGTTCTTC
few	TRBD1	TRBV11-2	TRBJ1-4	CASSRGQREKLFF	TGTGCCAGCAGCCGGGGACAGCGTGAAAAACTGTTTTTT